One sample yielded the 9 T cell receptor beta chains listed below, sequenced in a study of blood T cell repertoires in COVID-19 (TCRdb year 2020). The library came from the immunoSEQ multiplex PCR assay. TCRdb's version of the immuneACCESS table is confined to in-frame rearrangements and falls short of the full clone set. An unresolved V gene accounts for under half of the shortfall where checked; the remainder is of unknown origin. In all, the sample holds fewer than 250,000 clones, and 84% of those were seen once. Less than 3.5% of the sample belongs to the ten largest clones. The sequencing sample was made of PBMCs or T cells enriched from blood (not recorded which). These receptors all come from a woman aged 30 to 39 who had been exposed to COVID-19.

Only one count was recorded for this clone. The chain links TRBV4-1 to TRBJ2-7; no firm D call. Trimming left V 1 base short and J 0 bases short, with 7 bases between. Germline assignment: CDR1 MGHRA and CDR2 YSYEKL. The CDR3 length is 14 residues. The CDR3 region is CASSQGLVSYEQYF. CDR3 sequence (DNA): TGCGCCAGCAGCCAAGGACTGGTCTCCTACGAGCAGTACTTC.

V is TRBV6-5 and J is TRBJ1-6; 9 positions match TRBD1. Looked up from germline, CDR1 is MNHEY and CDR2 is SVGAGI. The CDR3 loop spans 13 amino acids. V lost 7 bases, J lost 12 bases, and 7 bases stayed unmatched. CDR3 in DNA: TGTGCCAGCAAACAGGACAGGGGATTACCCCTCCACTTT. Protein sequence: CASKQDRGLPLHF.

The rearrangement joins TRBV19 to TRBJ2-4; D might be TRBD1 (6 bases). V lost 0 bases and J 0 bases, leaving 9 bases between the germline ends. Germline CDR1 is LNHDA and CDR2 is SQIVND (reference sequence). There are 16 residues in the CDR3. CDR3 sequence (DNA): TGTGCCAGTAGTATAGATCGGACAGTAGCCAAAAACATTCAGTACTTC. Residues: CASSIDRTVAKNIQYF.

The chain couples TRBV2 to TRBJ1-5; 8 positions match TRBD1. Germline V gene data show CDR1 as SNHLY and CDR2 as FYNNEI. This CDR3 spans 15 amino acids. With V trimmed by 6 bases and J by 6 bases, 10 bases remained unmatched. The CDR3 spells CASSPRETGVQPQHF. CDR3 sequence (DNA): TGTGCCAGCAGCCCCAGGGAGACAGGGGTTCAGCCCCAGCATTTT.

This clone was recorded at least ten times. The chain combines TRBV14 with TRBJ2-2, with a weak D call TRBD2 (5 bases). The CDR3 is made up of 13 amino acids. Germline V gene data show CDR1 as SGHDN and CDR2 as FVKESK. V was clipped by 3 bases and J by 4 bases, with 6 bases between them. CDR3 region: CASSHRGTGELFF. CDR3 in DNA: TGTGCCAGCAGCCATCGGGGCACCGGGGAGCTGTTTTTT.

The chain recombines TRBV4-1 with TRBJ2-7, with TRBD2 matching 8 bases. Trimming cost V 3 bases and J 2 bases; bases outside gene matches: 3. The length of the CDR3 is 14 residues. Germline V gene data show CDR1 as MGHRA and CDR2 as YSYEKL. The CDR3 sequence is CASSHGGGAYEQYF. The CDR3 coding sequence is TGCGCCAGCAGCCACGGGGGGGGCGCCTACGAGCAGTACTTC.

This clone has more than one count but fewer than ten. CDR3 DNA sequence: TGCGCCAGCAGCTTCAACCAGGGAAGTAATGACGATGGCTACACCTTC. As protein: CASSFNQGSNDDGYTF. The V gene is TRBV5-1, the J gene TRBJ1-2, with a weak D call TRBD1 (5 bases). Germline V lookup: CDR1 SGHRS, CDR2 YFSETQ. This CDR3 spans 16 amino acids. V lost 2 bases to trimming and J lost 6 bases, with 20 bases between them.

The CDR3: CASRTGGNQPQHF. The CDR3 bases are TGTGCCAGCAGGACAGGGGGCAATCAGCCCCAGCATTTT. This sequence joins TRBV6-5 and TRBJ1-5; 8 positions agree with TRBD1. There are 13 residues in the CDR3. CDR1 MNHEY and CDR2 SVGAGI come from the germline V gene. Germline trimming cut 6 bases from V and 2 bases from J; bases unmatched to any gene: 0.

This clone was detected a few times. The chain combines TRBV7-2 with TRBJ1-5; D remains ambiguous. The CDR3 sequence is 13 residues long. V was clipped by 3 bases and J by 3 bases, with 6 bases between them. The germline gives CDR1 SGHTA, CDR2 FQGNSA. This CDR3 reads CASSFGINQPQHF. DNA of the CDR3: TGTGCCAGCAGCTTTGGCATCAATCAGCCCCAGCATTTT.